This T cell receptor beta chain was identified in a study of blood T cell repertoires in COVID-19. Study background: The United States, Italy and Spain were the sources of the acute and convalescent COVID-19 samples. In each case, the material was cDNA or gDNA derived from T cells, B-cell-depleted T cells, or PBMCs.

The CDR3 consists of 17 residues. Trimming took off 0 bases at V and 5 bases at J, with 17 bases between the two ends. Germline CDR1 and CDR2: SNHLY and FYNNEI. The table came from immunoSEQ multiplex PCR; TCRdb's copy has only in-frame clones and leaves some out. The sample includes fewer than 350,000 clones, 85% of them seen just once. The sample taken for sequencing was peripheral blood. The chain carries TRBV2 and TRBJ2-1; D perhaps matches TRBD2 (6 bases). The clonotype was recovered from a woman aged 50 to 60 with active or convalescent COVID-19. The CDR3 sequence is CASSEAGAGVVNNEQFF. CDR3 in DNA: TGTGCCAGCAGTGAAGCGGGAGCGGGTGTTGTCAACAATGAGCAGTTCTTC.